These T cell receptor beta chains were read from a single sample in a study of blood T cell repertoires in COVID-19. Sequencing used immunoSEQ multiplex PCR; TCRdb keeps in-frame clones, though not all of them. The data hold 150,000 to 200,000 clones, with approximately 73% observed a single time. The sequenced sample was PBMCs or T cells enriched from blood (not recorded which). These TCRs come from a woman in her fifties or sixties with acute COVID-19. The CDR3 runs from the conserved cysteine through the conserved F or W. D genes are given only for firm matches. The size field is filled for only some rows; it gives once, few, many or a size class.

TRBV27,.,TRBJ1-2,TRBD1,TGTGCCAGCAGTTTACAGGGGGCTAACTATGGCTACACCTTC,CASSLQGANYGYTF
TRBV27,.,TRBJ2-1,TRBD2,TGTGCCAGCAGCGTGCCCAGGGACCTGCGGGCCGGCGGGAGGGCCAATGAGCAGTTCTTC,CASSVPRDLRAGGRANEQFF
TRBV28,few,TRBJ2-5,.,TGTGCCAGCAGCCCCACGGGGTCAGAGACCCAGTACTTC,CASSPTGSETQYF
TRBV5-4,.,TRBJ2-3,TRBD2,TGTGCCAGCAGCCAACTAGCGGGGGGGCTCGATACGCAGTATTTT,CASSQLAGGLDTQYF
TRBV12-3/TRBV12-4,few,TRBJ1-1,.,TGTGCCAGCATGACGGGGGGGCACACTGAAGCTTTCTTT,CASMTGGHTEAFF
TRBV28,.,TRBJ1-6,.,TGTGCCAGCAGTTCCTCAGGTCCCAGCTCCTATAATTCACCCCTCCACTTT,CASSSSGPSSYNSPLHF
TRBV28,.,TRBJ1-5,.,TGTGCCAGCAGTTTATTGGGGGGGTCCCCCAATCAGCCCCAGCATTTT,CASSLLGGSPNQPQHF
TRBV5-4,.,TRBJ2-3,.,TGTGCCAGCAGCCCCGTCTCTGGGGTACGGGGGAGCACAGATACGCAGTATTTT,CASSPVSGVRGSTDTQYF
TRBV6-2/TRBV6-3,.,TRBJ1-1,.,TGTGCCAGCAGTTACGGGAGGAACACTGAAGCTTTCTTT,CASSYGRNTEAFF
TRBV6-7,few,TRBJ1-4,TRBD1,TGTGCCAGCAGCCGTTGGGGACAGGGGATGGAAAAACTGTTTTTT,CASSRWGQGMEKLFF
TRBV9,few,TRBJ1-1,TRBD1,TGTGCCAGCAGCGGACGACAGGGGGCGAACACTGAAGCTTTCTTT,CASSGRQGANTEAFF
TRBV27,.,TRBJ2-5,TRBD1,TGTGCCAGCAGTTTAGGACAGGGAGTTGTGGAGACCCAGTACTTC,CASSLGQGVVETQYF
TRBV5-4,.,TRBJ2-5,TRBD2,TGTGCCAGCAGCCTAGGACTAGCTTCGGTTCAAGAGACCCAGTACTTC,CASSLGLASVQETQYF
TRBV29-1,.,TRBJ1-2,.,TGCAGCGCCGGACAGCTCTATGGCTACACCTTC,CSAGQLYGYTF
TRBV24-1,.,TRBJ2-1,.,TGTGCCACCAGTGATTTGGGAGGGGCGTATGAGCAGTTCTTC,CATSDLGGAYEQFF
TRBV28,.,TRBJ1-1,TRBD1,TGTGCCAGCAGGCTCGACAGGGTGGCTGAAGCTTTCTTT,CASRLDRVAEAFF
TRBV4-3,.,TRBJ2-3,.,TGCGCCAGCAGCCAGGTGAGAACGGGACTGATCCCAGATACGCAGTATTTT,CASSQVRTGLIPDTQYF
TRBV9,few,TRBJ2-3,.,TGTGCCAGCAACTTAGCCGAGTTGGATACGCAGTATTTT,CASNLAELDTQYF
TRBV28,few,TRBJ1-5,.,TGTGCCAGCAGTTTAGTTGGGCCGGGCAATCAGCCCCAGCATTTT,CASSLVGPGNQPQHF
TRBV18,.,TRBJ1-6,.,TGTGCCAGCTCACCTCGACGCGGTGGGGGCCAGAGTTCACCCCTCCACTTT,CASSPRRGGGQSSPLHF
TRBV18,.,TRBJ1-4,.,TGTGCCAGCTCGCCGACAATTACAACTAATGAAAAACTGTTTTTT,CASSPTITTNEKLFF
TRBV27,.,TRBJ1-2,.,TGTGCCAGCAGTTTATCAGCTTCGGGCGCGGGAGTCTATGGCTACACCTTC,CASSLSASGAGVYGYTF
TRBV30,.,TRBJ1-5,TRBD1,TGTGCCTGGAGTCCCTCCACCTTAAGACAGGGAGTCCAGCCCCAGCATTTT,CAWSPSTLRQGVQPQHF
TRBV4-2,.,TRBJ1-2,.,TGTGCCAGCAGCCAAGATAATAGGAGGGGTCCCCACCGGGGCTACACCTTC,CASSQDNRRGPHRGYTF
TRBV3-1/TRBV3-2,.,TRBJ1-2,.,TGTGCCAGCAGCCAAGAGGGGGCCTATGGCTACACCTTC,CASSQEGAYGYTF
TRBV27,.,TRBJ2-5,.,TGTGCCAGCAGTCCACATGCGGGGGAGACCCAGTACTTC,CASSPHAGETQYF
TRBV19,few,TRBJ1-1,TRBD1,TGTGCCAGTAGCAACCAACAGGGGCGGGCTGAAGCTTTCTTT,CASSNQQGRAEAFF
TRBV7-3,.,TRBJ1-1,.,TGTGCCAGCAGCTTAAAGGGAGGCACTGAAGCTTTCTTT,CASSLKGGTEAFF
TRBV7-8,few,TRBJ2-1,TRBD2,TGTGCCAGCAGCTTTACTAGCGGGGGGGCCAATGAGCAGTTCTTC,CASSFTSGGANEQFF
TRBV4-1,.,TRBJ1-1,TRBD1,TGCGCCAGCAGCCAGGGGGCAGGGGGGAACACTGAAGCTTTCTTT,CASSQGAGGNTEAFF
TRBV2,.,TRBJ1-1,TRBD1,TGTGCCAGCAGTGGAGGGGACAGGGCCAACACTGAAGCTTTCTTT,CASSGGDRANTEAFF
TRBV5-6,.,TRBJ1-5,TRBD1,TGTGCCAGCAGCTATACAGGGGGAGAGAGCAATCAGCCCCAGCATTTT,CASSYTGGESNQPQHF
TRBV16,.,TRBJ1-6,.,TGTGCCAGCAGCCGGACACCTGCCAAATTGACCCTCCACTTT,CASSRTPAKLTLHF
TRBV7-2,.,TRBJ1-1,TRBD1,TGTGCCAGCAGCTCCGGACAGGGCCACACTGAAGCTTTCTTT,CASSSGQGHTEAFF
TRBV27,once,TRBJ2-5,TRBD2,TGTGCCAGCAGTTTTCTAGCGGGGGGTCTGGAGACCCAGTACTTC,CASSFLAGGLETQYF
TRBV5-1,.,TRBJ1-3,TRBD1,TGCGCCAGCAGCTTGCCCGGGACAGGGGCCGGAAACACCATATATTTT,CASSLPGTGAGNTIYF
TRBV9,.,TRBJ1-1,TRBD1,TGTGCCAGCAGCGTAGTACGGACAGGGAGGGAGGTGGATGAAGCTTTCTTT,CASSVVRTGREVDEAFF
TRBV19,.,TRBJ1-2,TRBD1,TGTGCCAGTACGAGGGGACAGCGCAACTATGGCTACACCTTC,CASTRGQRNYGYTF
TRBV28,.,TRBJ1-5,.,TGTGCCAGCAGTTTAGGATTGAAGGGACTTCTCCCCGGCAGCAATCAGCCCCAGCATTTT,CASSLGLKGLLPGSNQPQHF